One and the same sample provided the 18 T cell receptor beta chains below, sequenced in a study of OX40 agonist ivuxolimab in advanced cancers. TCRdb's table, derived via immunoSEQ multiplex PCR, lists solely in-frame clones and lacks some. Found here are over 30,000 clones, approximately 80% of them singletons; the top ten hold 1.8%. This specimen was CD4+ or CD8+ T cells sorted from blood, taken in a trial of the OX40 agonist ivuxolimab. These receptors originate from an adult with an advanced solid tumor such as melanoma, head and neck, liver or kidney cancer.

This rearrangement joins TRBV10-3 to TRBJ2-5; 8 bases agree with TRBD1. The CDR3 runs to 16 residues. With V trimmed by 4 bases and J by 7 bases, 14 bases remained unmatched. Germline-derived CDR1 and CDR2 are ENHRY and SYGVKD. The CDR3 region is CAISGATGGNLGTQYF. In nucleotides, the CDR3 is TGTGCCATCAGTGGGGCTACAGGGGGAAACTTGGGGACCCAGTACTTC.

The V and J genes are TRBV7-2 and TRBJ2-3; 14 bases line up with TRBD2. The V segment lost 4 bases and the J segment 3 bases; nucleotides outside the gene matches: 9. The germline V gene encodes CDR1 SGHTA and CDR2 FQGNSA. There are 18 residues in the CDR3. CDR3 bases: TGTGCCAGCAGCTCCCGTAGGACTAGCGGGGGGCAGACAGATACGCAGTATTTT. It codes for CASSSRRTSGGQTDTQYF.

The rearrangement joins TRBV9 to TRBJ1-2; 8 bases map to TRBD1. Germline loops: CDR1 SGDLS, CDR2 YYNGEE. V gave up 4 bases and J gave up 2 bases; unmatched junction bases: 4. The CDR3 loop spans 14 amino acids. This CDR3 is CASSPQGANYGYTF. CDR3 bases: TGTGCCAGCAGCCCCCAGGGGGCGAACTATGGCTACACCTTC.

This clone was detected once. This sequence joins TRBV7-6 and TRBJ2-7; D call uncertain. The length of the CDR3 is 14 residues. Germline V gives CDR1 SGHVS, CDR2 FNYEAQ. CDR3 coding DNA: TGTGCTACAGCGTCAGGACGACAATCCTACGAGCAGTACTTC. It translates to CATASGRQSYEQYF.

The chain uses TRBV11-2 and TRBJ2-7; D perhaps matches TRBD1 (6 bases). The CDR3 length is 15 residues. The germline gives CDR1 SGHAT, CDR2 FQNNGV. The V gene lost 1 base and the J gene lost 2 bases, with 12 bases spanning the gap. CDR3 in amino acids: CASSLAQQGPYEQYF. The CDR3 nucleotides read TGTGCCAGCAGCTTAGCCCAACAGGGCCCCTACGAGCAGTACTTC.

This rearrangement joins TRBV6-6 to TRBJ2-1; TRBD2 agrees at 10 bases. The CDR3 has 16 residues. V dropped 5 bases and J dropped 7; count of bases not matched to a gene: 11. Germline assignment: CDR1 MNHNY and CDR2 SVGAGI (reference sequence). CDR3 sequence (DNA): TGTGCCAGCAGTCCAATTACCAGCGGGGGGGAAAATGAGCAGTTCTTC. It translates to CASSPITSGGENEQFF.

The chain couples TRBV7-2 to TRBJ2-3; 13 nucleotides line up with TRBD2. This CDR3 comprises 17 residues. Trimming at V came to 0 bases and at J to 9 bases, leaving 9 bases not matched to a gene. Germline lookup yields CDR1 SGHTA and CDR2 FQGNSA. DNA of the CDR3: TGTGCCAGCAGCTTAGCGAGGACTAGCGGGGGCTGGGGGACGCAGTATTTT. Amino acid sequence: CASSLARTSGGWGTQYF.

The gene calls are TRBV7-2 and TRBJ2-7; 8 bases map to TRBD2. The CDR3 totals 14 residues. V lost 7 bases to trimming and J lost 5 bases; unmatched junction nucleotides: 10. Germline V gene lookup returns CDR1 SGHTA and CDR2 FQGNSA. The CDR3, as DNA: TGTGCCAGCACCTTTGGAGCGGGGGACCACGAGCAGTACTTC. Translated: CASTFGAGDHEQYF. The complete variable domain, with remaining parts taken from reference TRBV7-2 and TRBJ2-7, reads GAGVSQSPSNKVTEKGKDVELRCDPISGHTALYWYRQSLGQGLEFLIYFQGNSAPDKSGLPSDRFSAERTGGSVSTLTIQRTQQEDSAVYLCASTFGAGDHEQYFGPGTRLTVT.

This clone has just one count. This same CDR3 is encoded by further DNA sequences in the sample. This rearrangement joins TRBV10-3 to TRBJ2-2, with D tentatively TRBD1 or TRBD2 (7 bases each). The germline V gene has CDR1 ENHRY and CDR2 SYGVKD. The V end lost 1 base, the J end lost 5 bases, and 11 bases lay between the germline ends. The CDR3 runs to 15 residues. The CDR3 reads CAISELQGGTGELFF. The DNA of the CDR3 is TGTGCCATCAGTGAGTTGCAGGGGGGGACCGGGGAGCTGTTTTTT.

CDR3 sequence: CSVEDGVTDTQYF. The DNA of the CDR3 is TGCAGCGTTGAGGACGGCGTCACAGATACGCAGTATTTT. The J gene is TRBJ2-3, the V gene TRBV29-1, with unresolved D. V was cut by 3 bases and J by 2 bases, with 9 bases left in between. Germline V gene lookup returns CDR1 SQVTM and CDR2 ANQGSEA. The CDR3 extends over 13 amino acids.

This chain links TRBV5-1 with TRBJ2-5; TRBD1 might be the D (5 bases). In germline, CDR1 is SGHRS, CDR2 YFSETQ. The CDR3 consists of 12 residues. The V and J ends lost 0 bases and 5 bases respectively, with 5 bases between them. CDR3 coding DNA: TGCGCCAGCAGCTTGGAGGGGGAGACCCAGTACTTC. It codes for CASSLEGETQYF.

This clone occurred a few times. V and J are TRBV7-8 and TRBJ1-2; D perhaps matches TRBD1 (6 bases). The V end was cut by 5 bases, the J end by 6 bases, with 10 bases between. The CDR3 is 12 residues long. Germline V gene lookup returns CDR1 SGHVS and CDR2 FQNEAQ. CDR3 amino acids: CASSRNRDGYTF. The CDR3 bases are TGTGCCAGCAGCCGAAACAGGGATGGCTACACCTTC.

The CDR3 protein is CASSLAGQGENEKLFF. Written as DNA, the CDR3 is TGCGCCAGCAGCTTGGCGGGACAGGGCGAGAATGAAAAACTGTTTTTT. V gene TRBV5-1 combines with J gene TRBJ1-4; the match to TRBD1 covers 9 bases. Germline V gene sequence: CDR1 SGHRS, CDR2 YFSETQ. CDR3 size: 16 residues. The junction had 5 bases not matched to a gene; V was cut back by 0 bases and J by 5 bases.

The rearrangement joins TRBV7-2 to TRBJ1-6; D is uncertain. Per germline, CDR1 SGHTA and CDR2 FQGNSA. This CDR3 contains 15 residues. Trimming left V 2 bases short and J 5 bases short, with 10 bases between. CDR3 sequence reads: CASSLWAGNNSPLHF. The CDR3 region has the DNA TGTGCCAGCAGCTTATGGGCCGGGAATAATTCACCCCTCCACTTT.

The chain has TRBV5-1 and TRBJ2-5; 10 bases match TRBD1. The CDR3 runs 16 residues. Looked up from germline, CDR1 is SGHRS and CDR2 is YFSETQ. V was clipped by 0 bases and J by 3 bases; unmatched bases: 5. This CDR3 reads CASSLVTGTGEETQYF. The CDR3 DNA reads TGCGCCAGCAGCTTGGTGACTGGGACAGGGGAAGAGACCCAGTACTTC.

This clone was picked up one time. The rearrangement links TRBV15 to TRBJ1-5; D gene uncertain. Looked up from germline, CDR1 is LNHNV and CDR2 is YYDKDF (reference sequence). V was cut by 1 base and J by 2 bases, with 12 bases left in between. This CDR3 spans 16 amino acids. The CDR3 region is CATSRGFPRGNQPQHF. The CDR3 bases are TGTGCCACCAGCAGAGGATTTCCTCGGGGCAATCAGCCCCAGCATTTT. Filled out from reference TRBV15 and TRBJ1-5, the complete variable domain reads DAMVIQNPRYQVTQFGKPVTLSCSQTLNHNVMYWYQQKSSQAPKLLFHYYDKDFNNEADTPDNFQSRRPNTSFCFLDIRSPGLGDTAMYLCATSRGFPRGNQPQHFGDGTRLSIL.

The rearrangement uses TRBV29-1 and TRBJ2-3, with D possibly called TRBD1 or TRBD2 (5 bases each). Germline loops: CDR1 SQVTM, CDR2 ANQGSEA. Trimming pared 7 bases from V and 4 bases from J, leaving 12 bases between. This CDR3 has 12 residues. CDR3 nucleotide sequence: TGCAGCGCTTTTAGGGACGCAGATACGCAGTATTTT. Protein product: CSAFRDADTQYF.

The CDR3 nucleotides read TGTGCCAGCAGTTATAGACCCGGCGACACTGAAGCTTTCTTT. Protein: CASSYRPGDTEAFF. The chain is built from TRBV6-6 and TRBJ1-1; D is unresolved. The CDR3 length is 14 residues. V lost 3 bases, J lost 3 bases, and 11 bases lay in between. Per germline, CDR1 MNHNY and CDR2 SVGAGI (reference sequence).